The sequence of this T cell receptor (beta chain) was determined in a study of blood T cell repertoires in COVID-19. About the study: T cells, B-cell-depleted T cells, or PBMCs provided the cDNA or gDNA that served as material.

Germline assignment: CDR1 SGHNT and CDR2 YYREEE (reference sequence). V lost 2 bases and J lost 4, with 15 bases in between. This CDR3 region has 15 residues. Authors' processing steps: Nucleated cell counts were estimated from reference gene primer amplification. TCRdb keeps only in-frame clones here, not all; method: immunoSEQ multiplex PCR. That table furnishes V, J and clone size, whereas the DNA furnished D and trimming. The sample records 90,000 to 150,000 clones, roughly 80% being singletons. The sequence came from a man between 65 and 79 years old with acute or convalescent COVID-19. The chain is built from TRBV5-4 and TRBJ1-2; TRBD1 might be the D (5 bases). Sequences were obtained from peripheral blood. CDR3 sequence reads: CASSFRQGTTYGYTF. In nucleotides, the CDR3 is TGTGCCAGCAGCTTTAGGCAGGGTACGACCTATGGCTACACCTTC.